The rows below give T cell receptor beta chains drawn from one sample of a study of blood T cell repertoires in COVID-19. Sequenced by immunoSEQ multiplex PCR; TCRdb stores in-frame clones only, minus some. The sample holds about 250,000 clones, 70% to 90% seen once. Sequenced: peripheral blood. These receptors all stem from a woman in her sixties or seventies with active or convalescent COVID-19. Both conserved end residues are part of each CDR3.

cdr3_aa	j_call	v_call
CASSDRPDGTGQFF	TRBJ2-1	TRBV6-4
CASSETGGVNTEAFF	TRBJ1-1	TRBV6-4
CASSYGGLHQPQHF	TRBJ1-5	TRBV7-9
CASSLGQGSSSPLHF	TRBJ1-6	TRBV7-2
CASSQDRDRGGYTF	TRBJ1-2	TRBV4-2
CASSIAREGNEQFF	TRBJ2-1	TRBV19
CASSLGQSNEKLFF	TRBJ1-4	TRBV18
CAWRGVDGQSYEQYF	TRBJ2-7	TRBV30
CASSYFGGTWAEQYF	TRBJ2-7	TRBV6-5
CASSPTSDSYNEQFF	TRBJ2-1	TRBV5-5
CASSPHPPGQPSGYTF	TRBJ1-2	TRBV18
CAISVVPATSGEGGEQFF	TRBJ2-1	TRBV10-3
CATSDPAEYGTDTQYF	TRBJ2-3	TRBV24-1
CASSLGRGFLVPYNEQFF	TRBJ2-1	TRBV7-2
CASRLDKREHRNEQFF	TRBJ2-1	TRBV12-2
CASSLEVRGGLETQYF	TRBJ2-5	TRBV7-2
CASGSTSINEQFF	TRBJ2-1	TRBV9
CASSEQGRTEAFF	TRBJ1-1	TRBV7-2
CASSPTGDTEAFF	TRBJ1-1	TRBV7-3
CASSQESAMDEKLFF	TRBJ1-4	TRBV4-1
CARQTGTSSETQYF	TRBJ2-5	TRBV2
CASSPRGLPLYGYTF	TRBJ1-2	TRBV11-2
CASSPGLAGRTVQYF	TRBJ2-7	TRBV7-3
CASSPRRVAGGYGELFF	TRBJ2-2	TRBV19
CASSLDRETYNSPLHF	TRBJ1-6	TRBV11-2
CASSLGGQGPGNTIYF	TRBJ1-3	TRBV5-1
CASSQGQGNAGELFF	TRBJ2-2	TRBV4-2
CASSLTGRTAATSRSSTEAFF	TRBJ1-1	TRBV19
CASSLSGGYEQYF	TRBJ2-7	TRBV5-4
CASSSGQGGYGYTF	TRBJ1-2	TRBV6-5
CASSSPARGGVDTQYF	TRBJ2-3	TRBV7-8
CASSEQGSNQPQHF	TRBJ1-5	TRBV6-1
CASSPPPGTGELFF	TRBJ2-2	TRBV19
CASSQLGAGNTIYF	TRBJ1-3	TRBV3-1/TRBV3-2
CASASGRANTEAFF	TRBJ1-1	TRBV5-1
CASSPYPAGGLDF	TRBJ2-3	TRBV28
CASSEREQGNTEAFF	TRBJ1-1	TRBV6-1
CASSLSGGLTEAFF	TRBJ1-1	TRBV5-5
CASSLGHYTEAFF	TRBJ1-1	TRBV7-9
CASSESGRQKGSEAFF	TRBJ1-1	TRBV10-2